The clone carrying this TCR beta chain was seen only a few times. What it recognizes is unknown. The source of the sample is a study of identical twins. Study results and caveats: Instead of following the same donors, the conclusions were based on cross-sectional statistical analysis.

TCRdb re-called the 5' RACE reads with MiXCR, one entry per CDR3 protein. The sample has nearly 250,000 distinct CDR3 sequences, around 7% seen once; the top ten hold roughly 3.6%. Trimming cost V 6 bases and J 5 bases, with 19 bases left between them. The CDR3 is made up of 15 amino acids. Another study also made use of these data, one on yellow fever vaccine responses in identical twins.

The source material was memory (CD45RO+) T cells sorted from blood. The sequence came from a woman aged 18-30 years in good health. The V gene is TRBV12-3 or TRBV12-4, the J gene TRBJ2-5; the D is unclear. CDR3 sequence (DNA): TGTGCCAGCAGCCCCTCTTTTGGTAGTACGGAGACCCAGTACTTC. It yields the protein CASSPSFGSTETQYF.